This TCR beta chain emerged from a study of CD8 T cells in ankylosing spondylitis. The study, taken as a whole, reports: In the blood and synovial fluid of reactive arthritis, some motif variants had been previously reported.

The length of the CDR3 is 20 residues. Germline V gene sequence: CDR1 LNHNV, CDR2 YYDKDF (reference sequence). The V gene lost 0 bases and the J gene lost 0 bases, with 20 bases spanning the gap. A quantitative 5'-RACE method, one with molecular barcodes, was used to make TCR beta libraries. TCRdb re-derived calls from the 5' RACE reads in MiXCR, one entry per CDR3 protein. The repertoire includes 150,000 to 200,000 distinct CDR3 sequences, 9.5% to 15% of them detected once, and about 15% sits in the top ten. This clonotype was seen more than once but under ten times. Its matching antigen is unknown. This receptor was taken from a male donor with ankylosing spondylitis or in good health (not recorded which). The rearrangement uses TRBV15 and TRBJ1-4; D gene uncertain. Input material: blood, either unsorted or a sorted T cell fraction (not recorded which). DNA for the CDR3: TGTGCCACCAGCAGAGATTCAGCAGGCCACTTTCGGGCAACTAATGAAAAACTGTTTTTT. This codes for CATSRDSAGHFRATNEKLFF.